A selection of T cell receptor beta chains follows, all from one sample in a study of a mutant IDH1 vaccine in newly diagnosed glioma. Method: immunoSEQ multiplex PCR; TCRdb's copy keeps in-frame clones and lacks some. The table lists tens of thousands of clones, roughly 76% of them singletons. Their antigens remain unidentified. The specimen comprised PBMCs, sampled from a glioma patient whose treatment included an IDH1 peptide vaccine. The receptors shown here come from a man in his forties with glioma. Both conserved end residues are part of each CDR3. The order of the fields is J gene, clone size, D gene, V gene, CDR3 DNA, CDR3 protein. A D gene is named only where the DNA matches it firmly. Only some rows state a clone size, as once, few, many or a class for expanded clones.

TRBJ2-5	.	.	TRBV19	TGCGCCAGTAGGGAGACAGCCCCCGGAATCCAGACCCAGTACTTC	CASRETAPGIQTQYF
TRBJ2-7	.	.	TRBV7-8	TGTGCCAGCAGCTTCGGCGCGGGAAACGAGCAGTACTTC	CASSFGAGNEQYF
TRBJ2-4	.	TRBD1	TRBV9	TGTGCCAGCAGCGTAGAGAGGGGGCTTGGGACCAAAAACATTCAGTACTTC	CASSVERGLGTKNIQYF
TRBJ2-7	.	TRBD1	TRBV6-1	TGTGCCAGCAGTGAAGGCCCCCGGACAGGGCTCCGGGTTCGGTCCTACGAGCAGTACTTC	CASSEGPRTGLRVRSYEQYF
TRBJ2-1	.	TRBD2	TRBV6-4	TGTGCCAGCAGTGTACTAGCGGGAGGGCCCAATGAGCAGTTCTTC	CASSVLAGGPNEQFF
TRBJ2-7	.	TRBD1	TRBV5-6	TGTGCCAGCAGCGCGGGACAGGGAGGGCAGTACTTC	CASSAGQGGQYF
TRBJ2-7	once	.	TRBV28	TGTGCCAGCAGTCCCGGACAGTACGAGCAGTACTTC	CASSPGQYEQYF
TRBJ1-3	.	.	TRBV28	TGTGCCAGCAGTCGTCCAGCCCTCTCTGGAAACACCATATATTTT	CASSRPALSGNTIYF
TRBJ1-2	.	.	TRBV4-3	TGCGCCAGCAGCCAAGAGAGAGGGGGGAGAGGCTACACCTTC	CASSQERGGRGYTF
TRBJ1-6	.	.	TRBV11-2	TGTGCCAGCAGCTTTACAGTCAGGACTAATTCACCCCTCCACTTT	CASSFTVRTNSPLHF
TRBJ2-2	.	.	TRBV7-2	TGTGCCAGCAATAGTCATACCGGAGCTTCCGGGGAGCTGTTTTTT	CASNSHTGASGELFF
TRBJ2-3	.	TRBD2	TRBV6-1	TGTGCCAGCAGTGCCGGAGGGGCTAGCGGGAGAGGAGATACGCAGTATTTT	CASSAGGASGRGDTQYF
TRBJ2-4	.	.	TRBV5-4	TGTGCCAGCAGTCAACCAGGGGCAGCCGGGTCCAAAAACATTCAGTACTTC	CASSQPGAAGSKNIQYF
TRBJ1-1	.	.	TRBV29-1	TGCAGCTCGACAGCCCAGGCCACTGAAGCTTTCTTT	CSSTAQATEAFF
TRBJ2-7	.	.	TRBV7-8	TGTGCCAGCAGCCTCCGGGACACTTCCTACGAGCAGTACTTC	CASSLRDTSYEQYF
TRBJ1-2	.	.	TRBV19	TGTGCCAGTAGGGAGGGGACCGGCTATGGCTACACCTTC	CASREGTGYGYTF
TRBJ1-2	.	.	TRBV10-3	TGTGCCATCAGTGAGGACAGAAATTATGGCTACACCTTC	CAISEDRNYGYTF
TRBJ2-5	once	TRBD2	TRBV5-1	TGCGCCAGCAGCTGGGGAGGGAGGTACCAAGAGACCCAGTACTTC	CASSWGGRYQETQYF
TRBJ1-5	.	.	TRBV7-8	TGTGCCAGCAGCTCCAGGGCCCTCTATAGCAATCAGCCCCAGCATTTT	CASSSRALYSNQPQHF
TRBJ2-7	.	TRBD1	TRBV13	TGTGCCAGCAGCCCGACAGGGGGTTACGAGCAGTACTTC	CASSPTGGYEQYF
TRBJ1-4	.	.	TRBV18	TGTGCCAGCTCGGCCAATGAAAAACTGTTTTTT	CASSANEKLFF
TRBJ2-5	.	.	TRBV4-2	TGTGCCAGCAGCCAAGATCCCAAGCAGGCGGCGACCCAGTACTTC	CASSQDPKQAATQYF
TRBJ1-2	.	TRBD1	TRBV28	TGTGCCAGCCTCAGGACAGGGAACTATGGCTACACCTTC	CASLRTGNYGYTF
TRBJ1-1	.	.	TRBV4-3	TGCGCCAGCAGGCAAACAGGGAACACTGAAGCTTTCTTT	CASRQTGNTEAFF
TRBJ2-1	.	.	TRBV27	TGTGCCAGCAGTTCCAGGGCGAATGAGCAGTTCTTC	CASSSRANEQFF
TRBJ1-1	few	TRBD1	TRBV19	TGTGCCAGTAGTATAGGGACAGGGGTGAACACTGAAGCTTTCTTT	CASSIGTGVNTEAFF
TRBJ2-3	.	.	TRBV5-1	TGCGCCAGCAGCGAACCGGGACCAAATACGCAGTATTTT	CASSEPGPNTQYF
TRBJ2-1	.	TRBD2	TRBV5-6	TGTGCCAGCAGCTTGACTAGCGGGCATGAGCAGTTCTTC	CASSLTSGHEQFF
TRBJ2-1	.	.	TRBV7-2	TGTGCCAGCACGCGGGCACCCTCCTACAATGAGCAGTTCTTC	CASTRAPSYNEQFF
TRBJ2-2	.	TRBD2	TRBV7-6	TGTGCCAGCAGCCTCCACGGCGGGGGTGGGACCGGGGAGCTGTTTTTT	CASSLHGGGGTGELFF
TRBJ1-4	few	.	TRBV7-2	TGTGCCAGCAGTCCGCGGACTACAACTAATGAAAAACTGTTTTTT	CASSPRTTTNEKLFF
TRBJ2-2	.	TRBD1	TRBV6-5	TGTGCCAGCAGTCAAAAGGGACAGGGGGCCGGGGAGCTGTTTTTT	CASSQKGQGAGELFF
TRBJ2-3	.	.	TRBV7-2	TGTGCCAGCAGCTTAGCGGGGAGCACAGATACGCAGTATTTT	CASSLAGSTDTQYF
TRBJ1-1	.	TRBD1	TRBV7-2	TGTGCCAGCAGCTTAGATACCTCAGGGGGCACTGAAGCTTTCTTT	CASSLDTSGGTEAFF
TRBJ1-3	.	TRBD1	TRBV9	TGTGCCAGCAGCCCCGGACAGGGAAATGGAAACACCATATATTTT	CASSPGQGNGNTIYF
TRBJ1-5	.	.	TRBV10-3	TGTGCCATCAGTGTGGAAGGCAATCAGCCCCAGCATTTT	CAISVEGNQPQHF
TRBJ2-1	.	.	TRBV7-8	TGTGCCAGCAGCCGACGTCCGCAGGTGGGGTACAATGAGCAGTTCTTC	CASSRRPQVGYNEQFF
TRBJ2-5	.	.	TRBV4-3	TGCGCCAGCAGCCAAGACGGTAGAGGGGAGACCCAGTACTTC	CASSQDGRGETQYF
TRBJ2-1	.	TRBD2	TRBV7-2	TGTGCCAGCAGTCAGTGGGGCGGGGGATACAATGAGCAGTTCTTC	CASSQWGGGYNEQFF
TRBJ2-1	.	.	TRBV4-1	TGCGCCAGCAGCCAAGGGGGCGGGCGCAGCTCCTACAATGAGCAGTTCTTC	CASSQGGGRSSYNEQFF
TRBJ2-6	.	.	TRBV27	TGTGCCAGCAGTTTCATTAGGGGGGCCAACGTCCTGACTTTC	CASSFIRGANVLTF
TRBJ1-1	.	.	TRBV2	TGTGCCAGCAGGAGAGACGGGGGGGGTACTGAAGCTTTCTTT	CASRRDGGGTEAFF
TRBJ2-1	.	TRBD2	TRBV5-1	TGCGCCAGCAGCTTCCAGGCGGGAGGCCACAATGAGCAGTTCTTC	CASSFQAGGHNEQFF